This entry describes one T cell receptor beta chain. Its antigen remains unidentified. These data are taken from a study of shared clonotypes between healthy human individuals. V was trimmed by 2 bases and J by 5 bases, leaving 16 bases between them. The V gene's germline CDR1 is MDHEN and CDR2 SYDVKM. The CDR3 runs to 15 residues. Study-level results: A generally larger estimated richness was seen in naive subsets than in memory subsets. Non-shared clonotypes had lower generation probabilities than clonotypes shared by all four sorted-subset donors. The study found about 5% of naive CD4 clonotypes shared across a few donors.

Using immunoSEQ multiplex PCR, the repertoire was profiled, and TCRdb retains in-frame clones only, with some absent. This table holds 950,000 to 1,200,000 clones, roughly 80% found once. Sequences were obtained from memory CD4+ T cells from PBMCs. Specified subset: CD45RA-negative fraction. This sequence originates from a man between 18 and 29 years old in good health. Some clones in this sample may be carry-over from other donors' samples. The V gene is TRBV28, the J gene TRBJ2-7, with a tentative D call TRBD2 (5 bases). The CDR3 here is CASSLAQPGGDEQYF. CDR3 coding DNA: TGTGCCAGCAGTTTAGCCCAACCAGGAGGCGACGAGCAGTACTTC.